The T cell receptor (beta chain) described here comes from a study of shared T cell receptors in the human thymus. Data came from immunoSEQ multiplex PCR; TCRdb stores just in-frame clones and leaves some out. The table has about 710,000 clones, approximately 89% seen once. The CDR3 covers 14 residues. Germline V gene data show CDR1 as MNHNY and CDR2 as SVGAGI (reference sequence). The data were also submitted as part of a second study, on human thymus T cells. That work adds: Repertoires sampled from thymus and blood appeared biased in V and J gene usage.

The chain couples TRBV6-6 to TRBJ2-5; D call uncertain. TRBJ2-7 matches the DNA end more closely, so the J call is doubtful. The specimen was thymocytes. The TCR sequence derives from a boy under two years old with a congenital heart defect. The CDR3 loop reads CASISLGDCYEQYF. CDR3 bases: TGTGCCAGCATCTCCTTGGGCGATTGTTACGAGCAGTACTTC.